This T cell receptor beta chain derives from a study of glioma-infiltrating T cells after dendritic cell vaccination (dated by TCRdb to 2015 to 2016). Study-wide context: A cohort of roughly 15 glioblastoma patients from Phase I and II dendritic cell vaccination trials was included, of whom 9 were newly diagnosed and 6 had recurrent disease. In glioblastoma patients vaccinated with dendritic cells, deep sequencing of TCR beta CDR3 regions served to measure the amount of tumor-infiltrating lymphocytes and to compare repertoires between tumor and blood. Survival after dendritic cell vaccination was correlated with TCR sequencing metrics, such as TIL content and the overlap between tumor and blood repertoires. To make the vaccine, monocyte-derived dendritic cells were cultured for six to eight days with IL-4 and GM-CSF and then pulsed overnight with autologous tumor lysate. Between the early 2000s and the early 2010s, the patients were given dendritic cell vaccination pulsed with autologous tumor lysate. Each patient got three intradermal injections of the dendritic cell vaccine, spaced at biweekly intervals, in the arm below the axilla.

The V end loses 0 bases and the J end loses 8 bases, and a stretch of 14 bases separates them. Inclusive of the bounding cysteine and phenylalanine, the CDR3 is 14 residues long. Only the CDR3 portion is preserved as DNA: 42 bases, with reading frame beginning at the first base. CDR1 and CDR2 were assigned from the germline V gene as SGHRS and YFSETQ. The immunoSEQ assay amplified TCRB CDR3 regions from around 2.1 micrograms of genomic DNA, or from all available DNA when less than that amount was available. For multiplex PCR, 60 forward primers for TCR V beta segments and 13 reverse primers for J beta segments were used. To estimate the number of reads per starting template, synthetic control templates were added to each sample at limiting dilution. Reads of 87 bp were generated by sequencing on the Illumina HiSeq System. In the source study's methods: PCR and sequencing errors were removed by a nearest neighbor algorithm that merged closely related sequences. TCR overlap was defined as the percentage of unique tumor TCR beta sequences that were also present in the same patient's peripheral blood. This is the immuneACCESS table as TCRdb keeps it, with only in-frame sequences that have V and J called. A part of the clones is gone; compared with another copy, unresolved V genes explain less than half, and the rest is unexplained. That table is the source of V, J and clone size, and D and trimming were worked out from the DNA. This sample gives roughly 80,000 clones in total; 80% to 90% of them show up just once. In total, the top ten clones hold 2% to 2.5% of the sample.

Study-wide conclusions, independent of this receptor: The cohort was small and heterogeneous, only a few patients had full blood and tumor sets, and even fewer had initial-recurrent tumor pairs. TCR clonality showed no direct relationship with survival, which suggests that a diverse polyclonal response may be important. After dendritic cell vaccination, a higher estimated pretreatment TIL content predicted longer time to progression and longer overall survival. The three-group TCR overlap response model was characterized as speculative, and prospective validation of the model was stated to be required.

Points on this clone: The antigen this receptor binds is unknown. No base qualities exist here, and no much larger clone lies one base off it.

The meaning of the sample's time point label: after dendritic cell vaccination, including at tumor progression/relapse. Patients were selected for having adequate residual fresh-frozen tumor tissue and more than two years of available survival data. Molecular status otherwise varied across the glioblastoma patients, but none of them carried an isocitrate dehydrogenase mutation. PBMC were collected before vaccination, two weeks after the third vaccination, and at tumor progression when it occurred. Genomic DNA was extracted with the Qiagen DNeasy Blood extraction Kit. The chain employs TRBV5-1 and TRBJ1-1, with the D gene not confidently named. The specimen comprised blood, sampled after dendritic cell vaccination. The sequence derives from a human donor with glioblastoma. The base sequence is TGCGCCAGCAGCTTGGAATCGGCGGGTTCGGAAGCTTTCTTT. Translated, it reads CASSLESAGSEAFF.